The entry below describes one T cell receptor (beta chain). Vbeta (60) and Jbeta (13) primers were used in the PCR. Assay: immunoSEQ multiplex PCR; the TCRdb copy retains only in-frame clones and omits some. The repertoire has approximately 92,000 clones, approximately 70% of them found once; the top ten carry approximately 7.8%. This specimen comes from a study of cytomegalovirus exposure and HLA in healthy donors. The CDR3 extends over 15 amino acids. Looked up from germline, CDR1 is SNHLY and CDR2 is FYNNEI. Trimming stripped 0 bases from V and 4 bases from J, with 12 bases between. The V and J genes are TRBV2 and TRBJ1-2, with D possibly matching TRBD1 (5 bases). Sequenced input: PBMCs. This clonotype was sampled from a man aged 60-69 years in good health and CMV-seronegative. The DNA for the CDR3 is TGTGCCAGCAGTGAAGCGCGACAGTCGGCCTATGGCTACACCTTC. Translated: CASSEARQSAYGYTF.